This T cell receptor beta chain was found in a study of T-cell memory formation after mild COVID-19. The wider study: The study found TCR clusters largely donor specific.

Trimming took off 2 bases at V and 4 bases at J, with 11 bases between the two ends. Germline-derived CDR1 and CDR2 are SEHNR and FQNEAQ (reference sequence). This CDR3 has 15 amino acids. Via MiXCR, TCRdb re-called the 5' RACE reads, giving one row per CDR3 protein. Of more than 450,000 distinct CDR3 sequences in the sample, roughly 18% were seen once. Study observations and caveats: Later expanders leaned toward CD4+, whereas clones contracting from day 15 to 85 were balanced CD4/CD8.

This clonotype has only a few counts. Its antigen is still unknown. The V gene is TRBV7-9, the J gene TRBJ1-4; a weak D match, TRBD1 (5 bases). The TCR sequence derives from an adult woman who had mild COVID-19 (a few samples of this study predate the infection). Cell type and time point are not known. Sequencing used PBMCs or a T cell subset sorted from them (not recorded which). The chain's CDR3 is CASSLLGTHNEKLFF. CDR3 nucleotides: TGTGCCAGCAGCTTACTCGGGACCCATAATGAAAAACTGTTTTTT. Looking up the rest from reference TRBV7-9 and TRBJ1-4 gives the full variable domain: DTGVSQNPRHKITKRGQNVTFRCDPISEHNRLYWYRQTLGQGPEFLTYFQNEAQLEKSRLLSDRFSAERPKGSFSTLEIQRTEQGDSAMYLCASSLLGTHNEKLFFGSGTQLSVL.